Listed below are T cell receptor beta chains from one sample, sequenced in a study of cytomegalovirus exposure and HLA in healthy donors. Libraries were prepared by immunoSEQ multiplex PCR; TCRdb keeps only in-frame clonotypes and omits some of them. The sample has about 110,000 clones, approximately 71% seen once. The sample comprised PBMCs. These receptors were taken from a man aged 35 to 55 in good health and CMV-seronegative. Each CDR3 is given with its conserved first and last residue.

j_call	v_call	cdr3_aa
TRBJ2-7	TRBV7-8	CASSLARQGPYEQYF
TRBJ2-3	TRBV6-6	CASSYSFTDTQYF
TRBJ2-6	TRBV6-5	CASSYGQANVLTF
TRBJ2-3	TRBV18	CASSPYRTGFTDTQYF
TRBJ2-5	TRBV4-1	CASSQGASGVLRETQYF
TRBJ2-5	TRBV5-1	CASRRAGGAGETQYF
TRBJ2-3	TRBV18	CASSPLMGDNTQYF
TRBJ1-4	TRBV10-3	CAISDLNRATNEKLFF
TRBJ2-7	TRBV29-1	CSVGGLAGAAYEQYF
TRBJ1-1	TRBV6-4	CASSDRGYTEAFF
TRBJ1-5	TRBV6-5	CASRGQGDVQPQHF
TRBJ1-1	TRBV19	CASSMKTGMNTEAFF
TRBJ2-5	TRBV18	CASSPVAQETQYF
TRBJ1-3	TRBV19	CASSFLGVSGNTIYF
TRBJ1-1	TRBV7-8	CASSLGWQGDTEAFF
TRBJ1-1	TRBV30	CAWNRKDRLNTEAFF
TRBJ2-7	TRBV6-5	CASSYSTQGAGEQYF